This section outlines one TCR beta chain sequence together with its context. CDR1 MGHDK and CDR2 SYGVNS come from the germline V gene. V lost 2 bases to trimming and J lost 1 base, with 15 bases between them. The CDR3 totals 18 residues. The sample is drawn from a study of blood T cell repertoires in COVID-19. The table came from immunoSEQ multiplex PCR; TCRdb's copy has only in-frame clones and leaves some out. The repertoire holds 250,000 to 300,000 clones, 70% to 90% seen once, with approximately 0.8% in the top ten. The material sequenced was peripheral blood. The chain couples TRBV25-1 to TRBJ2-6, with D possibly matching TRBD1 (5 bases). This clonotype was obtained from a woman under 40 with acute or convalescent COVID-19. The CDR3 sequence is CASSENQDISSGANVLTF. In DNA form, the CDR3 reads TGTGCCAGCAGTGAAAATCAGGACATTTCATCTGGGGCCAACGTCCTGACTTTC.